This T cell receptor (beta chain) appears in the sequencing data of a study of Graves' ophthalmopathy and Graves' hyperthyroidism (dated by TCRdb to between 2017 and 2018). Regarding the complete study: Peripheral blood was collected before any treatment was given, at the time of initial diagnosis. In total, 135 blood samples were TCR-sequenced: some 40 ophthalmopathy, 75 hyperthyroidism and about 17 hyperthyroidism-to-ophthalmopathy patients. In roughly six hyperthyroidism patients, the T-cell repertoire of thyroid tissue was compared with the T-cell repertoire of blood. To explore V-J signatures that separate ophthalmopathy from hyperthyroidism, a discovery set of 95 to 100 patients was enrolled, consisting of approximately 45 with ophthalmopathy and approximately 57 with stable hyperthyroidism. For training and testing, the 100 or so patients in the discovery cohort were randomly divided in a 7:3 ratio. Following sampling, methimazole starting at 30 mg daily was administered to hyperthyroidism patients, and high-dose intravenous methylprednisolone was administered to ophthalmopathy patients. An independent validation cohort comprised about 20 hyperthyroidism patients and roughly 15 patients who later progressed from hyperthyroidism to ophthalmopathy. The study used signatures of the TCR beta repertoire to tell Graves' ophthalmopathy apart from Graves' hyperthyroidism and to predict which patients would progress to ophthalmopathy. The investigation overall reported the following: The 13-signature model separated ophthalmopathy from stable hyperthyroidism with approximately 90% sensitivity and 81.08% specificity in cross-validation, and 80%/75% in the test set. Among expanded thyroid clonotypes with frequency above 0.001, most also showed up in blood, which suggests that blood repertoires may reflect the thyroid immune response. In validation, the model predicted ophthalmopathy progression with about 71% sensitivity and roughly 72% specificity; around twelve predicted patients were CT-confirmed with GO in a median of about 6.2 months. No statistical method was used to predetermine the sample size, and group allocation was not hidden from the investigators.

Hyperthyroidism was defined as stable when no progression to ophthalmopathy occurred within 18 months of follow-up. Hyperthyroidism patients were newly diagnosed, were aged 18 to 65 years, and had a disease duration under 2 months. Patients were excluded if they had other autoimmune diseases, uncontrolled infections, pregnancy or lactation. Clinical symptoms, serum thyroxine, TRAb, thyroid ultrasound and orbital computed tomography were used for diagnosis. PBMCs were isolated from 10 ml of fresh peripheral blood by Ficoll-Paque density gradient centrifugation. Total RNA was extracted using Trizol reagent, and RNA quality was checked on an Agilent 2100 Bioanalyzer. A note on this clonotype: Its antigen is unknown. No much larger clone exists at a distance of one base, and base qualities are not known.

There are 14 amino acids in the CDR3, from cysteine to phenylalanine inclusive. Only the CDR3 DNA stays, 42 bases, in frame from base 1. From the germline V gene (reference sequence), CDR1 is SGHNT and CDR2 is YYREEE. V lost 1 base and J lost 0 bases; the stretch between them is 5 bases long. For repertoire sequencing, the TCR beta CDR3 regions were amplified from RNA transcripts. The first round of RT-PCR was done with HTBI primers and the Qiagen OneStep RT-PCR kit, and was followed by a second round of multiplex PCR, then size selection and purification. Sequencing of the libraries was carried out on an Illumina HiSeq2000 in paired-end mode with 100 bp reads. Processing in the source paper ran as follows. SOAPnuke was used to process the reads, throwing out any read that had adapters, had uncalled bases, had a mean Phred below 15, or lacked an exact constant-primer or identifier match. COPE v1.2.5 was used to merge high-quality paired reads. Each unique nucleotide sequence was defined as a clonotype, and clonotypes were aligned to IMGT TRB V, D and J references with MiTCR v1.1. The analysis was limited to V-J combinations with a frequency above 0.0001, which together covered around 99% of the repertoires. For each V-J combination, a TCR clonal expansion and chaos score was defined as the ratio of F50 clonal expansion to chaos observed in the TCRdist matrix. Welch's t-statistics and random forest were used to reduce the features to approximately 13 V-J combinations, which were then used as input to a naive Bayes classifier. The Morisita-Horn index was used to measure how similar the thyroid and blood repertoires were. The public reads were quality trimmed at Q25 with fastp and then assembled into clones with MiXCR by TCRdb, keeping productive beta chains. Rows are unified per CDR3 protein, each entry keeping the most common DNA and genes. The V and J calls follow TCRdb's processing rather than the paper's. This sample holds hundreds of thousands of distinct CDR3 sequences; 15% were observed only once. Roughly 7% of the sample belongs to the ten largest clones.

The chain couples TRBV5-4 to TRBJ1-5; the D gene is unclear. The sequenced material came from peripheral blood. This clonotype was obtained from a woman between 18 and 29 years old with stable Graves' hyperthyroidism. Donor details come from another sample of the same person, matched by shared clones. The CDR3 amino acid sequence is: CASSLWGSNQPQHF. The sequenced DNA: TGTGCCAGCAGCTTGTGGGGTAGCAATCAGCCCCAGCATTTT. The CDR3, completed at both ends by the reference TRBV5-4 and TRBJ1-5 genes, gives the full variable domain ETGVTQSPTHLIKTRGQQVTLRCSSQSGHNTVSWYQQALGQGPQFIFQYYREEENGRGNFPPRFSGLQFPNYSSELNVNALELDDSALYLCASSLWGSNQPQHFGDGTRLSIL.